This T cell receptor beta chain came from a study of cytomegalovirus exposure and HLA in healthy donors. The study ran its PCR with 60 Vbeta and 13 Jbeta primers. The method was immunoSEQ multiplex PCR; TCRdb's version includes in-frame clones alone and lacks a portion of them. The top ten clones hold about 0.25% of a sample with more than 150,000 clones, roughly 80% of them seen once. A remark on this clone: Its cognate antigen is unknown.

This CDR3 spans 13 amino acids. Germline-derived CDR1 and CDR2 are KGHSH and LQKENI. Trimming took 3 bases from V and 2 from J, leaving 6 bases between them. Study-wide points: A later analysis showed HLA-associated TCR beta chains outstripping equally common others in clonal expansion. TCR beta chain V- and J-gene trimming was linked, in a later analysis, to a missense variant in DCLRE1C. There were a few CMV-associated chains whose specificity for CMV antigens was confirmed in vitro.

Unrecorded immune exposures were likely, despite nominal health at sampling. V and J are TRBV18 and TRBJ2-3; D perhaps matches TRBD2 (5 bases). This receptor was obtained from a boy aged 10-17 years in good health and CMV-seronegative. What was sequenced was PBMCs. This CDR3 is CASSPGDTDTQYF. In DNA, the CDR3 is TGTGCCAGCTCACCGGGAGACACAGATACGCAGTATTTT.